This entry is about one T cell receptor beta chain. Its cognate antigen has yet to be identified. Base quality data are lacking; no much larger clone is found one base away. This specimen comes from a study of cytomegalovirus exposure and HLA in healthy donors (dated by TCRdb to about 2017). Turning to the overall study: An earlier analysis of 587 of the donors reported approximately 260 Gb of sequence data and 117 million unique TCR beta sequences obtained from 180 million or so T cells. The aim of the study was to test whether cataloging public T cell receptors could identify signatures of past pathogen exposure. Donor age, sex, ethnicity and CMV serostatus were compiled together with the repertoire data. Among several hundred genotyped donors of the cohort, an average of around 250,000 unique TCR beta nucleotide sequences was sequenced per donor, of which about 20% were non-productive. In the later analysis, no new phenotypic data were used to find candidate immune exposures; instead, reliance was placed on TCR beta sequences and their occurrence across donors. Because of strong linkage in the cohort, a handful of DR-DQ haplotypes were treated as single units for association and clustering. Of the roughly 400 genotyped donors, 65% to 90% were placed in the genetic ancestry cluster associated with self-reported Caucasian donors. A later analysis re-examined previously published TCR beta repertoires from 610 or so donors and added high-resolution HLA genotyping to investigate patterns of TCR occurrence. All discovery cohort repertoires had been generated on a single sequencing platform. Besides the first cohort of around 700 subjects, a separate validation cohort made up of 120 different subjects was used. In an earlier analysis of roughly 540 of the donors, high-throughput TCR beta sequencing was used to judge whether each TCR beta V gene segment behaved as functional or pseudogenic. Typing coverage differed by locus: A, B, C, DRB1 and DQB1 were typed in roughly 629-640 donors, DQA1 in about 510, DPA1 in around 600, and DPB1 in approximately 450. About 300 gigabases of sequencing data and 80 million or so unique TCR sequences were included in an early release covering roughly 700 HLA-typed donors. Class I and class II HLA loci were covered by the typing at four-digit resolution. In a later genetic analysis, genome-wide SNP genotypes for 398 of the 666 donors were used, and that subset was treated as a discovery cohort. Using immunosequencing, the study profiled T cell repertoires from around 680 subjects and related those repertoires to cytomegalovirus serostatus. To predict cytomegalovirus infection status, the study brought together high-throughput TCR immunosequencing, statistical association of individual TCRs with disease status, and machine learning. Findings and caveats that apply to the study as a whole: In a later analysis, HLA-associated TCR beta chains were found to be more clonally expanded and to have lower generation probabilities than equally common non-associated chains. A few of the identified cytomegalovirus-associated TCR beta chains were confirmed in vitro to be specific for cytomegalovirus antigens. According to a later genetic analysis, donors in an Asian-associated ancestry cluster had fewer N-insertions in productive TCRs than the roughly 700-donor mean. A later analysis found that TCR association rates varied across HLA loci, with DRB1 alleles showing the most associated TCRs and HLA-C alleles the fewest. The 87-base-pair reads could not distinguish some IMGT-functional V segments, including TRBV6-2 and TRBV6-3, so those segments were excluded. The authors suggested that the approach could potentially be extended to other disease states and immunological phenotypes. For the cohort, immune exposure information was limited to CMV serostatus. Most TCR sequences were observed very rarely across donors, whereas some public TCRs were present in many individuals. Because counts were too low, 15 or so rarely observed V segments, including chromosome 9 orphons, were excluded from the earlier analysis of roughly 580 of the donors. Several of the top co-occurrence clusters appeared to be linked to parvovirus B19, influenza, CMV and Epstein-Barr virus, according to a later analysis. At a false discovery rate of 0.05, a later analysis linked 16,951 TCR beta sequences to specific HLA alleles. Correlated functional status among segregating V segments might be attributable to linkage disequilibrium, but an unknown experimental factor could not be ruled out. An earlier analysis of around 600 of the donors showed that most TCR beta V segments appeared in productive rearrangements either about 90% or about 30% of the time, which broadly matched IMGT annotations. Roughly uniform sequencing depth across donors was assumed in presence/absence analyses, although this assumption may not hold. Assigning TCR associations to individual alleles was difficult when HLA alleles, especially DR and DQ, strongly co-occurred. A later genetic analysis associated a missense DCLRE1C variant with V-gene and J-gene trimming of TCR beta chains, and an independent cohort replicated the association. A further reported finding was that TCR beta sequences accurately predicted the HLA-A and HLA-B alleles for most subjects in the first cohort. HLA typing was unavailable for some donors at each locus, so association tests used only the typed subset. A cluster of highly shared sequence variants was judged likely to represent a technical artifact of the sequencing pipeline. The study listed 164 TCR beta chains as associated with cytomegalovirus. In both the original and validation cohorts, the classifier was reported to diagnose cytomegalovirus status with high specificity and sensitivity. Only TCR beta chains were sequenced in this cohort, and the absence of alpha or paired-chain data limited detectable features. A later analysis found that most CMV-associated TCR beta chains appeared HLA-restricted, with HLA associations seemingly driven largely by CMV exposure.

Unmatched junction bases come to 5, with V trimmed by 7 bases and J by 0 bases. The germline V gene (reference sequence) specifies MNHEY as CDR1 and SMNVEV as CDR2. The CDR3 starts with the cysteine, ends with the phenylalanine, and has 15 residues. Left in the record is the CDR3 DNA by itself, 45 bases read in frame from the first base. The cohort consisted of 600 to 700 healthy bone marrow donors. All cohort members were sampled while nominally healthy, although unrecorded immune exposures were likely present. The donor was CMV seropositive and was included in the group of 289 seropositive cohort members. Each donor provided a peripheral blood sample, and peripheral blood mononuclear cells were used for TCR beta sequencing. The Qiagen DNeasy Blood Extraction Kit was used to extract genomic DNA from the blood cell samples. The protocol used for the library was the immunoSEQ multiplex PCR assay. A mixture of 60 forward primers for TCR Vbeta segments and 13 reverse primers for TCR Jbeta segments was used in the multiplex PCR. Amplification of the CDR3 region of rearranged TCR beta genes was performed with a multiplex PCR assay on genomic DNA. The Illumina HiSeq System was used to sequence the amplified TCR beta libraries as 87-base-pair reads. Processing in the source paper ran as follows. A later analysis tallied around 82 million unique TCR beta chains across the 610 or so repertoires, and around 12 million of those chains were shared by two or more donors. Raw reads were error-corrected and collapsed into unique sequences with a nearest-neighbor algorithm that merged closely related sequences to remove PCR and sequencing errors. CDR3 sequences were aligned to IMGT reference sequences to assign V, D and J gene segments. For a sequence to be retained, a match of at least six nucleotides to both a V gene segment and a J gene segment was required. A rearrangement was called productive if the CDR3 had no stop codons and remained in frame with V and J, and every other rearrangement was called non-productive. CDR3 was defined by IMGT convention, running from the second conserved V-encoded cysteine to the conserved J-encoded phenylalanine. In an earlier analysis of roughly 580 of the donors, sequences lacking an unambiguous match to a single V gene segment were excluded. An earlier analysis of about 590 of the donors classified V segments as functional when productive rearrangements were above 56.7% and as segregating when the standard deviation between donors was above 5%. A statistical classification framework was built to diagnose cytomegalovirus status from the catalog of TCR beta chain sequences. In a later analysis, TCR nucleotide sequences were compared against IMGT/GENE-DB human TR gene sequences so that V and J genes could be assigned. A later analysis assigned CDR3 sequences and most-parsimonious VDJ recombination scenarios with the TCRdist pipeline. A later analysis defined each TCR beta chain by its CDR3 amino acid sequence plus V-gene family, and excluded reads lacking a unique V-gene family. In a later analysis, nearly 600 highly shared, low-generation-probability nucleotide sequences were removed to address suspected cross-contamination and a sequencing artifact. A later analysis calculated a clonal expansion index for each public chain from normalized within-repertoire ranks of inferred template counts. In a later analysis, generation probabilities were computed with a VDJ recombination model fitted to out-of-frame rearrangements, and the resulting probabilities were checked against IGoR. Hypergeometric tests were used in a later analysis to score TCR-TCR, TCR-HLA and TCR-CMV co-occurrence, with a repertoire-size bias correction applied to the TCR pairs. False discovery rates were estimated in a later analysis by permuting HLA or CMV assignments 20 times. In a later analysis, co-occurring TCRs were grouped using DBSCAN, with TCRdist sequence similarity added in when clustering inside HLA-allele-positive subsets. Repertoires with fewer than 30,000 or more than 120,000 public chains, plus five repertoires with anomalous nucleotide sharing, were excluded from co-occurrence clustering. TCRdb obtained this table from immuneACCESS and retained in-frame rearrangements with V and J assigned. These tables miss some clones; where compared with another copy, unresolved V genes account for less than half of the shortfall, and the remainder is unexplained. For V, J and clone size, that table is used; D and trimming come from the DNA. The sample yields some 180,000 clones; around 80% were counted once. The biggest ten clones account for around 4.8% of the sample.

This receptor was obtained from a woman aged 25 to 39 in good health and CMV-seropositive. Sequenced input: PBMCs. The chain employs TRBV27 and TRBJ2-2, and 7 bases in between align with TRBD1. The CDR3 protein sequence reads: CASTLQGANTGELFF. The nucleotide sequence reads TGTGCCAGCACCCTGCAGGGGGCGAACACCGGGGAGCTGTTTTTT.